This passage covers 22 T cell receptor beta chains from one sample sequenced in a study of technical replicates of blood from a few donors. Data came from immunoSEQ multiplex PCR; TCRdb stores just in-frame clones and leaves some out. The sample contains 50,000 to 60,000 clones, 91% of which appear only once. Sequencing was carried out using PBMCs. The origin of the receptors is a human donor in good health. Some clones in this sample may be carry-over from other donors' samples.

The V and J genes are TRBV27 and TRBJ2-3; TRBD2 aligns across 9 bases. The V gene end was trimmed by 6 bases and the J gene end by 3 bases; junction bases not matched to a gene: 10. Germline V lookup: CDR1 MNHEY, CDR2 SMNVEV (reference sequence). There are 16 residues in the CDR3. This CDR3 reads CASRPRSGGRTDTQYF. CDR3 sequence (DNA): TGTGCCAGCAGACCTAGGAGCGGGGGGAGGACAGATACGCAGTATTTT.

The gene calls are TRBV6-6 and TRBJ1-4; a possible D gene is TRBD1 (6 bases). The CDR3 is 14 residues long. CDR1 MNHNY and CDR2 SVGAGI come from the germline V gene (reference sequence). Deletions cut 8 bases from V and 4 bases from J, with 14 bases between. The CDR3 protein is CASGGLMNNEKLFF. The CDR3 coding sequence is TGTGCCAGCGGGGGCCTTATGAATAATGAAAAACTGTTTTTT.

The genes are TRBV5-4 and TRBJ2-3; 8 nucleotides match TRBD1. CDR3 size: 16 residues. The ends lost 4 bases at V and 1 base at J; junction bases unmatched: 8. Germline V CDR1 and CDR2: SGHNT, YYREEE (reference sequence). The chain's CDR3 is CASSPSDRAGTDTQYF. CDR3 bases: TGTGCCAGCAGCCCCTCGGACAGGGCAGGCACAGATACGCAGTATTTT.

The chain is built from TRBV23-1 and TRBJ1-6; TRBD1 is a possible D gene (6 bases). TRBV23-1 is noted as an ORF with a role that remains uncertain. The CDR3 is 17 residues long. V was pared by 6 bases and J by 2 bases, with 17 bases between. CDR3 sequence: CASSYSYRETYNSPLHF. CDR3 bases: TGCGCCAGCAGCTACAGTTACAGGGAAACCTATAATTCACCCCTCCACTTT.

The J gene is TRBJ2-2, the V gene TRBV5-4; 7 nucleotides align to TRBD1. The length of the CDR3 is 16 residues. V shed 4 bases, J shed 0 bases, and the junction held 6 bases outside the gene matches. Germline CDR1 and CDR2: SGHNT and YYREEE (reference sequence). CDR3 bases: TGTGCCAGCAGCCGGGCCGGGACAGCGAACACCGGGGAGCTGTTTTTT. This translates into CASSRAGTANTGELFF.

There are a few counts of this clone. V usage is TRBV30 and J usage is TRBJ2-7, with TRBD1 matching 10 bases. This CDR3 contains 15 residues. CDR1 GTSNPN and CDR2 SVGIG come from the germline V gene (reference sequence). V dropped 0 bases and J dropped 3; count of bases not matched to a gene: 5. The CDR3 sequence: CAWSVGTGVVYEQYF. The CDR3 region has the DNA TGTGCCTGGAGTGTTGGGACAGGGGTAGTCTACGAGCAGTACTTC.

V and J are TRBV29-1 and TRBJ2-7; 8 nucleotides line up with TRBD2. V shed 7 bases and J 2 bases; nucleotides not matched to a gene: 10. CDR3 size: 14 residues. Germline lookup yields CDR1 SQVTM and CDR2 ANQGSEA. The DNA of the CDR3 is TGCAGCGGGGGGGAAGCGGGAGCCCCCTACGAGCAGTACTTC. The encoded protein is CSGGEAGAPYEQYF.

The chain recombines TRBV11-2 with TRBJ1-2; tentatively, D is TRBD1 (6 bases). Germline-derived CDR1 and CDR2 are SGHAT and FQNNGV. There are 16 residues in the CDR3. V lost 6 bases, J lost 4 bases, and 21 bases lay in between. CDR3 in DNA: TGTGCCAGCAGTCCAACCGGGACACCCTTGGGCTATGGCTACACCTTC. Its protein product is CASSPTGTPLGYGYTF.

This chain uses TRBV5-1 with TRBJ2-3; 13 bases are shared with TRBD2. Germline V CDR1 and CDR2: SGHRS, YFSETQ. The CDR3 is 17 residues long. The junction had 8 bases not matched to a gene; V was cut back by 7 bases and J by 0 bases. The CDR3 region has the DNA TGCGCCAGCGGCCCGGGACTAGCGGGGCTTAGCACAGATACGCAGTATTTT. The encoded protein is CASGPGLAGLSTDTQYF.

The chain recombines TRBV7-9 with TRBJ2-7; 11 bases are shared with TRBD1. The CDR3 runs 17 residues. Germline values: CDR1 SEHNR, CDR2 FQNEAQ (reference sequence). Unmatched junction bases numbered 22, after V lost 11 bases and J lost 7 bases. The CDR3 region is CAGGRERTGGRSWEQYF. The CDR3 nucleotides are TGTGCCGGGGGACGGGAGAGGACAGGGGGCCGGTCGTGGGAGCAGTACTTC. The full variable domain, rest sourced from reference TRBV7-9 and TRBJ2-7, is DTGVSQNPRHKITKRGQNVTFRCDPISEHNRLYWYRQTLGQGPEFLTYFQNEAQLEKSRLLSDRFSAERPKGSFSTLEIQRTEQGDSAMYLCAGGRERTGGRSWEQYFGPGTRLTVT.

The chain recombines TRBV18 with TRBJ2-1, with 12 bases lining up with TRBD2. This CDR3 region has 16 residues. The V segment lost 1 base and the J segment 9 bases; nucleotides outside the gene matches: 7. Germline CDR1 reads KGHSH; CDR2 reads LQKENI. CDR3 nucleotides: TGTGCCAGCTCACCACGGACTAGCGGGGCGGGCGGTGAGCAGTTCTTC. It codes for CASSPRTSGAGGEQFF. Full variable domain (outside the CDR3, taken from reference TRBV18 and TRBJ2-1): NAGVMQNPRHLVRRRGQEARLRCSPMKGHSHVYWYRQLPEEGLKFMVYLQKENIIDESGMPKERFSAEFPKEGPSILRIQQVVRGDSAAYFCASSPRTSGAGGEQFFGPGTRLTVL.

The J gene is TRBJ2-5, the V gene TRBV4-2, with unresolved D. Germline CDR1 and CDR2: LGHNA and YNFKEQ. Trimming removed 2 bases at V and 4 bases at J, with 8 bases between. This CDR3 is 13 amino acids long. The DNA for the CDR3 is TGTGCCAGCAGCCAATCGGTGAGAGAGACCCAGTACTTC. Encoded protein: CASSQSVRETQYF.

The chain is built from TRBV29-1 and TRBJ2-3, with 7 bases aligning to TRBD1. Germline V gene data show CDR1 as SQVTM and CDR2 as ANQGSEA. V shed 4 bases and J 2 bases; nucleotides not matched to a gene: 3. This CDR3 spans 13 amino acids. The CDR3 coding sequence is TGCAGCGTTGCCGGGACAGTCACAGATACGCAGTATTTT. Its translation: CSVAGTVTDTQYF.

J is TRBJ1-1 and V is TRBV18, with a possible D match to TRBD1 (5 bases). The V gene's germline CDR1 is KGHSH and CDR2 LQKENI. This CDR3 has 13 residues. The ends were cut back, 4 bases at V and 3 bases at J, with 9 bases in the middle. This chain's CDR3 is CASSLDSHTEAFF. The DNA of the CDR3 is TGTGCCAGCTCACTCGACAGCCACACTGAAGCTTTCTTT.

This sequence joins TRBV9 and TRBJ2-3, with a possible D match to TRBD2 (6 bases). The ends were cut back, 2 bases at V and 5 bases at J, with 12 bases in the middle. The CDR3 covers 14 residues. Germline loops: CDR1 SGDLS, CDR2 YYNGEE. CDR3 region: CASSVGSTIDTQYF. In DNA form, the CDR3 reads TGTGCCAGCAGCGTCGGGAGTACCATAGATACGCAGTATTTT. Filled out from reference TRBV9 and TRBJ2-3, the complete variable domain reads DSGVTQTPKHLITATGQRVTLRCSPRSGDLSVYWYQQSLDQGLQFLIQYYNGEERAKGNILERFSAQQFPDLHSELNLSSLELGDSALYFCASSVGSTIDTQYFGPGTRLTVL.

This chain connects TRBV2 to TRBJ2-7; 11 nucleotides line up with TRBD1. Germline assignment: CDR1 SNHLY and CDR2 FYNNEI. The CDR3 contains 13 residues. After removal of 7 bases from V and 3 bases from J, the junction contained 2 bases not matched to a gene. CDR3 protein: CASTGTGGYEQYF. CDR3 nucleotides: TGTGCCAGCACCGGGACAGGGGGCTACGAGCAGTACTTC.

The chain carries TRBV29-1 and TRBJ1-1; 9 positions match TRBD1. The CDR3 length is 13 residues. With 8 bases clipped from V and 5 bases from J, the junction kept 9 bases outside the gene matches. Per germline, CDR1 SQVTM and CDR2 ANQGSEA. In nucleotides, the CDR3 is TGCAGCTCTACTACAGGGGGCGGTACTGAAGCTTTCTTT. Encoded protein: CSSTTGGGTEAFF.

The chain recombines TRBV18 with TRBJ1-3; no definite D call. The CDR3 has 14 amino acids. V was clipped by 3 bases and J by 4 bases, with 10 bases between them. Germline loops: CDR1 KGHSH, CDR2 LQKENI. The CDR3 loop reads CASSPPGRGNTIYF. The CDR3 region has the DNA TGTGCCAGCTCACCCCCGGGTCGGGGAAACACCATATATTTT.

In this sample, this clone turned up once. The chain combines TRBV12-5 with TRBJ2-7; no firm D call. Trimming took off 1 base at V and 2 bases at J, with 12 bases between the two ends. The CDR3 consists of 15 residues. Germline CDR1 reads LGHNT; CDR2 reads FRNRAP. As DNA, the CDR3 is TGTGCTAGTGGTTTGGGTGTGGCCAGAACCTACGAGCAGTACTTC. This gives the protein CASGLGVARTYEQYF.

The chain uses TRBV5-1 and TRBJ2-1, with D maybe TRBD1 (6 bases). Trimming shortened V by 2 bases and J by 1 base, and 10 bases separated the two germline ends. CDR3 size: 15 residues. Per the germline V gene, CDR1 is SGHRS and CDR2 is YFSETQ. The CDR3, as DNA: TGCGCCAGCAGCTTCGGGGACACATCCTACAATGAGCAGTTCTTC. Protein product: CASSFGDTSYNEQFF.

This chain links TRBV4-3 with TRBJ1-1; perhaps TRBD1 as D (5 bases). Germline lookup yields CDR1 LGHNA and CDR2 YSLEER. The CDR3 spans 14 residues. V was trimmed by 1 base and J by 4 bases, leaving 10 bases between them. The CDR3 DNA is TGCGCCAGCAGCCAAGGGGGGGTGGGCACTGAAGCTTTCTTT. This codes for CASSQGGVGTEAFF.

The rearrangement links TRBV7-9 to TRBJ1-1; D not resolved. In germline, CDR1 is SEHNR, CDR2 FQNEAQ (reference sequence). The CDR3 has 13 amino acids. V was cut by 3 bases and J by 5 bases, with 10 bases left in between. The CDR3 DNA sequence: TGTGCCAGCAGCTTCCGGACTGGGACTGAAGCTTTCTTT. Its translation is CASSFRTGTEAFF. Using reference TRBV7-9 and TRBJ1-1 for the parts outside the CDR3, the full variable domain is DTGVSQNPRHKITKRGQNVTFRCDPISEHNRLYWYRQTLGQGPEFLTYFQNEAQLEKSRLLSDRFSAERPKGSFSTLEIQRTEQGDSAMYLCASSFRTGTEAFFGQGTRLTVV.